This TCR beta chain was recorded in a study of CD8 T cells in Susac syndrome. Germline V gives CDR1 MNHEY, CDR2 SMNVEV (reference sequence). The CDR3 has 12 amino acids. V was cut by 6 bases and J by 13 bases, with 13 bases left in between. It was with random hexamers that about 0.45 to 1 ug RNA was reverse transcribed. Amplification of TCR beta CDR3 across 54 Vbeta and 13 Jbeta was performed with immunoSEQ multiplex PCR. In TCRdb, the immunoSEQ multiplex PCR reads were re-called with MiXCR into one record per CDR3 protein. This sample has over 350,000 distinct CDR3 sequences, with about 85% found just once. Control patients had untreated stable or active relapsing-remitting multiple sclerosis by revised McDonald criteria. The CD8+ and CD4+ T cells were negatively isolated, with the TEMRA cells enriched by FACS.

Sequenced material: CD8+ T cells from PBMCs. This sequence was found in a human donor with multiple sclerosis. The rearrangement links TRBV27 to TRBJ1-6; no reliable D call. CDR3 loop: CASSPPGLPLHF. The DNA of the CDR3 is TGTGCCAGCAGCCCCCCCGGGCTGCCCCTCCACTTT.